The T cell receptor beta chain described here comes from a study of T cell repertoires in cytomegalovirus infection. Study details: Through public TCR beta signatures, both CMV infection and matching HLA type were indicated. Study-level results: Cumulated frequencies of public TCR beta families served to identify carriers of CMV plus the relevant HLA. CMV-specific TCR beta clonotypes restricted by HLA-C dominated the ex vivo response.

TCRdb reprocessed the reads via MiXCR and lists one record per CDR3 protein. The profile shows under 100,000 distinct CDR3 sequences, 3.7% of them singletons. The V gene's germline CDR1 is SEHNR and CDR2 FQNEAQ (reference sequence). The CDR3 is 14 residues long. The ends lost 5 bases at V and 5 bases at J; junction bases unmatched: 7. This clonotype was counted many times. Its antigen is as yet unknown. This chain connects TRBV7-9 to TRBJ2-5, with 8 bases aligning to TRBD2. The TCR was taken from a human donor in good health (CMV status not recorded). Some clones in this sample may be carry-over from other donors' samples. Sequencing was carried out using PBMCs. CDR3 sequence: CASSVTSGRETQYF. CDR3 bases: TGTGCCAGCAGCGTCACTAGCGGTCGGGAGACCCAGTACTTC.